These 28 T cell receptor beta chains came from one sample sequenced in a study of post-analysis software for immune sequencing data (dated by TCRdb to about 2015). The library was obtained by PCR. Instrument used: Illumina HiSeq 2500. To reduce PCR and sequencing biases, unique molecular identifiers were built into the TCR beta cDNA libraries. Clones were called with MiXCR by TCRdb after fastp trimmed the public reads at Q25, and only in-frame beta chains were retained. Rows are combined by CDR3 protein, so each entry shows the most common genes and DNA. Counted in this sample were hundreds of thousands of distinct CDR3 sequences; under 70% of them appeared once. In total, the top ten clones hold approximately 4.3% of the sample. General conclusions and limits of the study: Patients showed significantly higher frequencies than controls for 4 or 5 TRBV segments, among them TRBV5-6, TRBV5-1 and TRBV20-1.

Their antigens are not known. The sample comprised blood. The receptors were gathered from a girl aged 10-17 years with multiple sclerosis.

The chain combines TRBV11-2 with TRBJ2-5; D may be TRBD2 (5 bases). The DNA end is a closer match to TRBJ2-7, so the J assignment may be wrong. CDR1 is SGHAT and CDR2 is FQNNGV in the germline V gene. This CDR3 comprises 15 residues. CDR3 loop: CASGQAADTTYEQYF. CDR3 coding DNA: TGTGCCAGCGGTCAAGCGGCGGATACCACCTACGAGCAGTACTTC.

This chain connects TRBV29-1 to TRBJ2-5; 9 bases align to TRBD1. This CDR3 comprises 15 residues. V lost 6 bases to trimming and J lost 1 base; unmatched junction nucleotides: 9. Looked up from germline, CDR1 is SQVTM and CDR2 is ANQGSEA. CDR3 protein: CSVSRQGGSQETQYF. The CDR3 coding sequence is TGCAGCGTATCCAGACAGGGGGGATCCCAAGAGACCCAGTACTTC.

This sequence joins TRBV2 and TRBJ2-1; maybe TRBD2 (5 bases). The CDR3 has 12 amino acids. Trimming shortened V by 8 bases and J by 8 bases, and 13 bases separated the two germline ends. CDR1 SNHLY and CDR2 FYNNEI come from the germline V gene. This chain's CDR3 is CASSTSGDEQFF. The CDR3 DNA follows: TGTGCCAGCTCTACGTCCGGGGATGAGCAGTTCTTC.

The V gene is TRBV10-1, the J gene TRBJ2-3; 7 bases are shared with TRBD2. With 6 bases clipped from V and 2 bases from J, the junction kept 17 bases outside the gene matches. Germline lookup yields CDR1 WNHNN and CDR2 SYGVQD (reference sequence). There are 18 residues in the CDR3. DNA for the CDR3: TGCGCCAGCAGCCCCGGCCAGGTCCAGCGGGGTCCCACAGATACGCAGTATTTT. Protein: CASSPGQVQRGPTDTQYF.

This clonotype was seen only a few times. CDR3 coding DNA: TGTGCCAGCAGTCTCCGGACTAGCGGGAGGCAAACGAGCTCCTACAATGAGCAGTTCTTC. Translating it yields CASSLRTSGRQTSSYNEQFF. The V call is TRBV12-3 or TRBV12-4, the J call TRBJ2-1, with 14 bases that match TRBD2. The CDR3 sequence is 20 residues long. The ends lost 5 bases at V and 0 bases at J; junction bases unmatched: 12.

The rearrangement joins TRBV12-3 or TRBV12-4 to TRBJ2-1; 11 nucleotides align to TRBD2. CDR3 length: 15 amino acids. Trimming removed 6 bases from V and 7 bases from J; junction bases left unmatched: 8. This CDR3 is CASSVTSGVPNEQFF. Here the CDR3 DNA reads TGTGCCAGCAGCGTGACTAGCGGGGTTCCTAATGAGCAGTTCTTC.

The chain carries TRBV9 and TRBJ2-1; 9 positions agree with TRBD2. The V gene's germline CDR1 is SGDLS and CDR2 YYNGEE. The V and J ends lost 0 bases and 3 bases, in that order; junction bases with no gene match: 4. This CDR3 has 16 amino acids. The chain's CDR3 is CASSVDPREGYNEQFF. The CDR3 bases are TGTGCCAGCAGCGTAGATCCGCGGGAGGGCTACAATGAGCAGTTCTTC. Together with reference TRBV9 and TRBJ2-1, the CDR3 gives the full variable domain: DSGVTQTPKHLITATGQRVTLRCSPRSGDLSVYWYQQSLDQGLQFLIQYYNGEERAKGNILERFSAQQFPDLHSELNLSSLELGDSALYFCASSVDPREGYNEQFFGPGTRLTVL.

The CDR3 DNA is TGTGCCAGCAGCCAAGGCCGAGGCGGTCTCCAGTACTTC. It translates to CASSQGRGGLQYF. J is TRBJ2-4 and V is TRBV3-1, with D unclear. The CDR3 covers 13 residues. CDR1 and CDR2 from the germline V gene are LGHDT and YNNKEL (reference sequence). Trimming stripped 1 base from V and 13 bases from J, with 14 bases between.

This chain joins TRBV20-1 and TRBJ2-1; TRBD2 aligns across 8 bases. From germline, CDR1 is DFQATT and CDR2 SNEGSKA (reference sequence). V shed 5 bases, J shed 0 bases, and the junction held 15 bases outside the gene matches. The CDR3 is 18 residues long. CDR3 sequence reads: CSAHLPSSGVSSYNEQFF. The DNA for the CDR3 is TGCAGTGCTCACCTTCCGAGTAGCGGGGTTAGCTCCTACAATGAGCAGTTCTTC.

The chain has TRBV12-3 or TRBV12-4 and TRBJ2-7, with D perhaps matching TRBD2 (5 bases). Judging by the DNA end, TRBJ2-4 fits better; the J call may be wrong. CDR3 length: 15 amino acids. The CDR3 bases are TGTGCCAGCAGTTTACATGGGAGCCCCGGAAACATTCAGTACTTC. Its protein product is CASSLHGSPGNIQYF.

The chain joins TRBV4-1 to TRBJ2-3, with D uncertain. The ends were cut back, 4 bases at V and 2 bases at J, with 10 bases in the middle. Germline values: CDR1 MGHRA, CDR2 YSYEKL. This CDR3 comprises 14 residues. The CDR3 DNA is TGCGCCAGCAGCCGAGACGGAGACACAGATACGCAGTATTTT. This translates into CASSRDGDTDTQYF.

The CDR3 region has the DNA TGTGCCAGCAGCCCTCGACAGGGGATCTACTACGAGCAGTACTTC. This codes for CASSPRQGIYYEQYF. The chain combines TRBV7-9 with TRBJ2-4, with 8 bases matching TRBD1. The J call may not be correct, given that the DNA end is closer to TRBJ2-7. Germline V gene data show CDR1 as SEHNR and CDR2 as FQNEAQ (reference sequence). The CDR3 length is 15 residues.

The chain employs TRBV6-4 and TRBJ2-3; 8 nucleotides agree with TRBD1. Germline V lookup: CDR1 MRHNA, CDR2 SNTAGT. The CDR3 loop spans 16 amino acids. Trimming at V came to 0 bases and at J to 6 bases, leaving 8 bases not matched to a gene. CDR3 nucleotides: TGTGCCAGCAGTGACTCTCGGACAGGGAACGGGGATACGCAGTATTTT. It is translated as CASSDSRTGNGDTQYF.

This rearrangement joins TRBV3-1 to TRBJ1-5; no firm D call. Between the trimmed V and J ends, which lost 4 bases and 8 bases, there was a span of 15 bases. Germline V gene data show CDR1 as LGHDT and CDR2 as YNNKEL (reference sequence). The CDR3 has 14 residues. This CDR3 is CASSRGGGNKPQHF. The CDR3 DNA reads as TGTGCCAGCAGCCGAGGCGGAGGGAATAAGCCCCAGCATTTT.

This clonotype was seen a few times. The V gene is TRBV7-9, the J gene TRBJ2-3; 12 nucleotides agree with TRBD2. V dropped 2 bases and J dropped 4; count of bases not matched to a gene: 7. CDR3 length equals 17 residues. Germline loops: CDR1 SEHNR, CDR2 FQNEAQ (reference sequence). The DNA of the CDR3 is TGTGCCAGCAGCTTACCGATCGGACTAGCGGGGTCAGATACGCAGTATTTT. This encodes CASSLPIGLAGSDTQYF.

This chain joins TRBV5-1 and TRBJ2-1; 9 bases align to TRBD2. The V segment lost 0 bases and the J segment 7 bases; nucleotides outside the gene matches: 14. Germline CDR1 SGHRS, CDR2 YFSETQ. CDR3 length: 18 residues. The CDR3 reads CASSLVGVAGVGLNEQFF. The CDR3 DNA sequence: TGCGCCAGCAGCTTGGTGGGAGTAGCGGGAGTGGGTTTGAATGAGCAGTTCTTC.

This clonotype was seen a handful of times. V usage is TRBV20-1 and J usage is TRBJ2-7; no definite D call. CDR1 and CDR2 from the germline V gene are DFQATT and SNEGSKA (reference sequence). This CDR3 has 12 residues. V was cut by 1 base and J by 3 bases, with 7 bases left in between. In DNA form, the CDR3 reads TGCAGTGCTAGAGGGGGTGACTACGAGCAGTACTTC. Translation gives CSARGGDYEQYF.

The V gene is TRBV5-1, the J gene TRBJ2-7; no clear D. With the DNA end fitting TRBJ2-5 better, the J assignment may be wrong. In germline, CDR1 is SGHRS, CDR2 YFSETQ. This CDR3 contains 14 residues. CDR3 residues: CASSLTLLAETQYF. As DNA, the CDR3 is TGCGCCAGCAGCTTGACCCTCCTTGCGGAGACCCAGTACTTC.

This chain connects TRBV18 to TRBJ1-2; 8 bases align to TRBD1. Per the germline V gene, CDR1 is KGHSH and CDR2 is LQKENI. V shed 8 bases, J shed 6 bases, and the junction held 5 bases outside the gene matches. The CDR3 covers 12 residues. The CDR3 DNA reads as TGTGCCAGCACACAGGGGGAGGATGGCTACACCTTC. This translates into CASTQGEDGYTF.

The chain recombines TRBV5-1 with TRBJ2-7; the D is unclear. This CDR3 region has 14 residues. V lost 0 bases and J 0 bases, leaving 7 bases between the germline ends. Germline lookup yields CDR1 SGHRS and CDR2 YFSETQ. The chain's CDR3 is CASSLVVGSYEQYF. The CDR3 bases are TGCGCCAGCAGCTTGGTAGTTGGCTCCTACGAGCAGTACTTC.

This clonotype was observed a few times. This chain links TRBV5-1 with TRBJ2-2, with unresolved D. CDR3 length: 14 amino acids. V lost 2 bases to trimming and J lost 1 base, with 6 bases between them. Germline V gene data show CDR1 as SGHRS and CDR2 as YFSETQ. The CDR3 DNA sequence: TGCGCCAGCAGCTTCGTTCGGAACACCGGGGAGCTGTTTTTT. Translating it yields CASSFVRNTGELFF.

The V gene is TRBV5-1, the J gene TRBJ2-1; possible D gene TRBD2, 7 bases. Germline V lookup: CDR1 SGHRS, CDR2 YFSETQ. The CDR3 is made up of 14 amino acids. V lost 4 bases and J lost 9, with 17 bases in between. The CDR3: CASSPGGPHAEQFF. As DNA, the CDR3 is TGCGCCAGCAGCCCCGGGGGGCCCCACGCTGAGCAGTTCTTC.

A few counts support this clonotype. J is TRBJ1-2 and V is TRBV12-3 or TRBV12-4; D possibly corresponds to TRBD1 (5 bases). The CDR3 spans 14 residues. Trimming removed 7 bases from V and 4 bases from J, with 16 bases in between. The CDR3 DNA follows: TGTGCCAGCAAAAGCGGGACCCAAACCTATGGCTACACCTTC. This translates into CASKSGTQTYGYTF.

The chain is built from TRBV12-3 or TRBV12-4 and TRBJ2-7; 14 nucleotides align to TRBD2. This CDR3 region has 15 residues. V was pared by 7 bases and J by 8 bases, with 10 bases of the junction left unmatched. The CDR3 protein is CASTRLAGGFGKQYF. CDR3 sequence (DNA): TGTGCCAGCACCCGACTAGCGGGAGGGTTCGGGAAGCAGTACTTC.

There are a few counts of this clonotype. The rearrangement joins TRBV29-1 to TRBJ2-4; 10 bases are a match to TRBD2. Germline trimming cut 6 bases from V and 13 bases from J; bases unmatched to any gene: 15. The length of the CDR3 is 14 residues. Germline V gene lookup returns CDR1 SQVTM and CDR2 ANQGSEA. CDR3 residues: CSVLPSGRAREQYF. The CDR3 DNA reads as TGCAGCGTCCTTCCCAGCGGGAGGGCACGGGAGCAGTACTTC.

This clonotype was observed a few times. The chain is built from TRBV12-3 or TRBV12-4 and TRBJ2-7, with 8 bases matching TRBD1. The CDR3 contains 15 residues. The V gene end was trimmed by 4 bases and the J gene end by 1 base; junction bases not matched to a gene: 6. The CDR3: CASSSSWDRSYEQYF. The CDR3 nucleotides are TGTGCCAGCAGTTCATCCTGGGACAGGTCCTACGAGCAGTACTTC.

The chain combines TRBV30 with TRBJ2-7; D tentatively fits TRBD1 or TRBD2 (5 bases each). Germline loops: CDR1 GTSNPN, CDR2 SVGIG (reference sequence). V lost 4 bases and J 2 bases, leaving 12 bases between the germline ends. This CDR3 has 13 amino acids. The CDR3 region is CAWTGPTTYEQYF. The CDR3 bases are TGTGCCTGGACGGGACCCACTACCTACGAGCAGTACTTC.

This clonotype was seen more than once but under ten times. The V call is TRBV12-3 or TRBV12-4, the J call TRBJ1-6, with 9 bases matching TRBD1. Trimming removed 6 bases from V and 9 bases from J; junction bases left unmatched: 9. The CDR3 has 15 residues. CDR3 bases: TGTGCCAGCAGCTATCGGACAGGGGCGGGTTCACCCCTCCACTTT. It is translated as CASSYRTGAGSPLHF.